What follows are 15 T cell receptor beta chains derived from one specimen sequenced in a study of T-cell memory formation after mild COVID-19. A single record per CDR3 protein comes from TCRdb applying MiXCR to the 5' RACE reads. This table holds about 350,000 distinct CDR3 sequences, under 15% found once. Sequencing used PBMCs or a T cell subset sorted from them (not recorded which). The receptors here all came from a man between 18 and 29 years old who had mild COVID-19 (a few samples of this study predate the infection). Cell type and time point are not known.

This clonotype was picked up many times. The chain employs TRBV5-1 and TRBJ2-5; D possibly corresponds to TRBD1 (5 bases). This CDR3 has 15 amino acids. CDR1 and CDR2 (germline): SGHRS, YFSETQ. V lost 6 bases to trimming and J lost 1 base, with 16 bases between them. The CDR3, as DNA: TGCGCCAGCACACCCCGCTTGGGGCTCCAAGAGACCCAGTACTTC. Protein sequence: CASTPRLGLQETQYF.

This chain uses TRBV7-3 with TRBJ2-2; D gene uncertain. The CDR3 length is 12 residues. Germline V CDR1 and CDR2: SGHTA, FQGTGA. V lost 4 bases and J 6 bases, leaving 6 bases between the germline ends. The CDR3 reads CASSSPSGELFF. The DNA for the CDR3 is TGTGCCAGCAGCTCCCCGTCCGGGGAGCTGTTTTTT.

The chain joins TRBV25-1 to TRBJ2-7; D is undetermined. Germline V gene lookup returns CDR1 MGHDK and CDR2 SYGVNS. The V end was cut by 1 base, the J end by 6 bases, with 4 bases between. The CDR3 sequence is 11 residues long. The DNA of the CDR3 is TGTGCCAGCAGTGAATCAGGCGAGCAGTACTTC. Translating gives CASSESGEQYF.

V gene TRBV19 combines with J gene TRBJ2-7; 7 positions match TRBD2. With 6 bases clipped from V and 1 base from J, the junction kept 6 bases outside the gene matches. Germline V lookup: CDR1 LNHDA, CDR2 SQIVND (reference sequence). This CDR3 has 14 amino acids. The CDR3 nucleotides are TGTGCCAGTAGGTGGGCTAGCGGTTCCTACGAGCAGTACTTC. This sequence encodes CASRWASGSYEQYF.

About this clonotype: An end of the junction does not agree with germline; a read error may underlie this. The chain employs TRBV7-9 and TRBJ1-2, with 7 positions matching TRBD1. CDR3 length equals 12 residues. The V gene's germline CDR1 is SEHNR and CDR2 FQNEAQ (reference sequence). Here the CDR3 reads CASRPGTAPIRF. DNA for the CDR3: TGTGCCAGCAGGCCAGGGACAGCTCCTATTAGATTC.

Ten or more counts support this clonotype. The rearrangement uses TRBV10-3 and TRBJ2-1; D may be TRBD1 (5 bases). CDR1 is ENHRY and CDR2 is SYGVKD in the germline V gene. CDR3 length: 12 residues. Trimming pared 6 bases from V and 4 bases from J, leaving 7 bases between. The CDR3 is CAISQGYNEQFF. The DNA for the CDR3 is TGTGCCATCAGCCAGGGTTACAATGAGCAGTTCTTC.

The gene calls are TRBV11-2 and TRBJ2-7; the D is unclear. Germline V CDR1 and CDR2: SGHAT, FQNNGV. Trimming removed 5 bases at V and 7 bases at J, with 12 bases between. CDR3 size: 12 residues. In nucleotides, the CDR3 is TGTGCCAGCAGCGTGGACCCGGTGGAGCAGTACTTC. As protein: CASSVDPVEQYF.

This clonotype was counted between two and nine times. This chain connects TRBV20-1 to TRBJ2-1; D may be TRBD1 or TRBD2 (5 bases each). This CDR3 has 12 amino acids. The V end was cut by 1 base, the J end by 7 bases, with 8 bases between. The germline V gene encodes CDR1 DFQATT and CDR2 SNEGSKA (reference sequence). CDR3 in DNA: TGCAGTGCTAGAGCATGGGGGAATGAGCAGTTCTTC. It is translated as CSARAWGNEQFF.

This clonotype was picked up many times. The chain joins TRBV5-1 to TRBJ2-1; TRBD1 aligns across 12 bases. CDR3 size: 16 residues. Germline CDR1 reads SGHRS; CDR2 reads YFSETQ. The junction had 9 bases not matched to a gene; V was cut back by 5 bases and J by 6 bases. For the CDR3, the DNA is TGCGCCAGCAGAAGCCCAGGGACAGGGGGCTTCAATGAGCAGTTCTTC. Encoded protein: CASRSPGTGGFNEQFF.

The CDR3 protein is CASSLEAGPSPLHF. Here the CDR3 DNA reads TGTGCCAGCAGCTTAGAGGCAGGGCCTTCACCCCTCCACTTT. The chain combines TRBV7-9 with TRBJ1-6; D possibly corresponds to TRBD1 (5 bases). Per germline, CDR1 SEHNR and CDR2 FQNEAQ (reference sequence). The V and J ends lost 1 base and 9 bases respectively, with 10 bases between them. The CDR3 has 14 amino acids.

This clonotype was detected ten times or more. V and J are TRBV27 and TRBJ2-7; 9 positions agree with TRBD1. CDR3 length equals 13 residues. Per germline, CDR1 MNHEY and CDR2 SMNVEV (reference sequence). Losses at the gene ends were 4 bases for V and 9 bases for J; bases not matched to a gene: 7. CDR3 protein: CASSSGQGMGQYF. Here the CDR3 DNA reads TGTGCCAGCAGTTCAGGACAGGGGATGGGGCAGTACTTC.

This clonotype was seen a few times. V and J are TRBV7-2 and TRBJ1-5, with D uncertain. The germline V gene encodes CDR1 SGHTA and CDR2 FQGNSA. V was cut by 4 bases and J by 6 bases, with 10 bases left in between. This CDR3 spans 13 amino acids. In DNA, the CDR3 is TGTGCCAGCAGCTCGCCGTTTGGTCAGCCCCAGCATTTT. It is translated as CASSSPFGQPQHF.

This clonotype was seen at least ten times. This chain uses TRBV4-1 with TRBJ2-7, with a weak D call TRBD1 (6 bases). CDR1 and CDR2 from the germline V gene are MGHRA and YSYEKL. The CDR3 length is 15 residues. Deletions cut 1 base from V and 3 bases from J, with 13 bases between. CDR3 sequence reads: CASSQGLQGFYEQYF. DNA of the CDR3: TGCGCCAGCAGCCAAGGTTTACAGGGCTTCTACGAGCAGTACTTC.

A few counts support this clonotype. The chain is built from TRBV19 and TRBJ1-2; a possible D gene is TRBD1 (5 bases). The CDR3 spans 14 residues. Germline CDR1 LNHDA, CDR2 SQIVND (reference sequence). The V end was cut by 7 bases, the J end by 8 bases, with 20 bases between. The CDR3 protein is CASTSGPSAEGYTF. CDR3 bases: TGTGCCAGTACCTCGGGGCCCTCGGCAGAGGGCTACACCTTC.

This clonotype was counted between two and nine times. V and J are TRBV5-1 and TRBJ2-5; 10 nucleotides match TRBD2. V lost 2 bases, J lost 2 bases, and 3 bases stayed unmatched. CDR1 SGHRS and CDR2 YFSETQ come from the germline V gene. The CDR3 is 15 amino acids. The CDR3 DNA sequence: TGCGCCAGCAGCTTCCTAGCGGGGGATCAAGAGACCCAGTACTTC. This codes for CASSFLAGDQETQYF.